Following are 29 T cell receptor beta chains from one sample sequenced in a study of shared clonotypes between healthy human individuals (dated by TCRdb to 2020 to 2021). The library was prepared using the immunoSEQ multiplex PCR assay. TCRdb's version of the immuneACCESS table is confined to in-frame rearrangements and falls short of the full clone set. An unresolved V gene accounts for under half of the shortfall where checked; the remainder is of unknown origin. Present in this sample are under 1,900,000 clones, less than 99% of which were seen just once. The top ten clones comprise over 0.3% of the sample. The sample comprised naive CD4+ T cells sorted from blood. This sample's cell subset or site label indicates: CD45RA+ positively selected. The receptor source for this set is a man aged 25-45 years in good health.

This chain connects TRBV4-2 to TRBJ1-2; tentatively, D is TRBD1 (6 bases). Trimming took off 0 bases at V and 7 bases at J, with 18 bases between the two ends. The CDR3 is 16 residues long. Germline values: CDR1 LGHNA, CDR2 YNFKEQ. The CDR3 protein is CASSQEKAQGTGGYTF. The CDR3 DNA reads TGTGCCAGCAGCCAAGAAAAGGCTCAGGGGACGGGTGGCTACACCTTC.

The genes are TRBV4-3 and TRBJ2-1, with D possibly being TRBD1 (5 bases). V lost 0 bases and J lost 0, with 18 bases in between. CDR3 length equals 19 residues. From germline, CDR1 is LGHNA and CDR2 YSLEER. The CDR3 DNA reads TGCGCCAGCAGCCAAGAGTGGACACCCTCTACCCCCTCCTACAATGAGCAGTTCTTC. Amino acids: CASSQEWTPSTPSYNEQFF.

The V and J genes are TRBV7-2 and TRBJ2-1; no definite D call. Between the trimmed V and J ends, which lost 1 base and 4 bases, there was a span of 11 bases. The CDR3 is 15 amino acids. Germline-derived CDR1 and CDR2 are SGHTA and FQGNSA. CDR3 loop: CASSLVSFGYNEQFF. CDR3 sequence (DNA): TGTGCCAGCAGCTTAGTAAGTTTCGGATACAATGAGCAGTTCTTC. The complete variable domain, with remaining parts taken from reference TRBV7-2 and TRBJ2-1, reads GAGVSQSPSNKVTEKGKDVELRCDPISGHTALYWYRQSLGQGLEFLIYFQGNSAPDKSGLPSDRFSAERTGGSVSTLTIQRTQQEDSAVYLCASSLVSFGYNEQFFGPGTRLTVL.

This chain links TRBV7-8 with TRBJ1-4; D is uncertain. CDR1 and CDR2 from the germline V gene are SGHVS and FQNEAQ. The CDR3 is made up of 13 amino acids. V was trimmed by 1 base and J by 6 bases, leaving 6 bases between them. The CDR3 here is CASSLETHEKLFF. The CDR3 nucleotides are TGTGCCAGCAGCTTAGAGACTCATGAAAAACTGTTTTTT.

Regarding this clone: Other DNA sequences in this specimen translate into the identical CDR3. This chain connects TRBV5-4 to TRBJ2-7; 10 positions agree with TRBD2. This CDR3 has 14 amino acids. V shed 2 bases, J shed 3 bases, and the junction held 2 bases outside the gene matches. Germline lookup yields CDR1 SGHNT and CDR2 YYREEE (reference sequence). CDR3 coding DNA: TGTGCCAGCAGCTTAGCGGGAGGGGGCTACGAGCAGTACTTC. It yields the protein CASSLAGGGYEQYF.

The V and J genes are TRBV4-1 and TRBJ2-5; tentatively, D is TRBD2 (6 bases). This CDR3 has 16 residues. V was pared by 2 bases and J by 5 bases, with 18 bases between. Germline CDR1 is MGHRA and CDR2 is YSYEKL. The CDR3 coding sequence is TGCGCCAGCAGCCAAAGGTCTGCGGCGGGGCTCGAGACCCAGTACTTC. Its translation is CASSQRSAAGLETQYF.

The chain recombines TRBV6-6 with TRBJ2-7; D unresolved. There are 13 residues in the CDR3. Trimming shortened V by 10 bases and J by 0 bases, and 13 bases separated the two germline ends. In germline, CDR1 is MNHNY, CDR2 SVGAGI (reference sequence). The CDR3 region is CATQPGGSYEQYF. The CDR3 DNA reads TGTGCCACCCAGCCGGGTGGCTCCTACGAGCAGTACTTC.

The DNA for the CDR3 is TGTGCCAGCAGTTATACAGGGGGTTGGTCCCTGAACACTGAAGCTTTCTTT. Protein sequence: CASSYTGGWSLNTEAFF. This chain connects TRBV7-9 to TRBJ1-1; 8 bases are shared with TRBD1. The CDR3 consists of 17 residues. V shed 6 bases and J 0 bases; nucleotides not matched to a gene: 12. Per germline, CDR1 SEHNR and CDR2 FQNEAQ (reference sequence).

The count of this clone is one. The V and J genes are TRBV7-2 and TRBJ2-7; TRBD2 aligns across 7 bases. The length of the CDR3 is 17 residues. The V and J ends lost 2 bases and 0 bases, in that order; junction bases with no gene match: 10. Germline CDR1 reads SGHTA; CDR2 reads FQGNSA. CDR3 sequence reads: CASSLREGDGYSYEQYF. DNA for the CDR3: TGTGCCAGCAGCTTAAGGGAGGGTGACGGTTACTCCTACGAGCAGTACTTC.

Only one count was recorded for this clone. This chain connects TRBV5-1 to TRBJ1-5; 9 bases match TRBD1. The CDR3 spans 15 residues. The V and J ends lost 5 bases and 5 bases, in that order; junction bases with no gene match: 8. Germline-derived CDR1 and CDR2 are SGHRS and YFSETQ. Here the CDR3 reads CASRQGASPYQPQHF. Here the CDR3 DNA reads TGCGCCAGCAGACAGGGGGCGTCCCCTTATCAGCCCCAGCATTTT.

The V call is TRBV7-8, the J call TRBJ2-7, with D hard to call. This CDR3 comprises 16 residues. Germline loops: CDR1 SGHVS, CDR2 FQNEAQ. With 1 base removed from V and 0 bases from J, the gap between germline ends came to 13 bases. Here the CDR3 DNA reads TGTGCCAGCAGCTTAGAGCGACGGACCCACTCCTACGAGCAGTACTTC. It specifies CASSLERRTHSYEQYF.

The V call is TRBV5-1, the J call TRBJ2-7; D unresolved. Per germline, CDR1 SGHRS and CDR2 YFSETQ. V shed 4 bases and J shed 6 bases, with 17 bases lying between them. The CDR3 consists of 14 residues. CDR3 sequence: CASSLDLTPLEQYF. Written as DNA, the CDR3 is TGCGCCAGCAGCCTGGACCTTACCCCGCTCGAGCAGTACTTC.

The chain carries TRBV7-8 and TRBJ1-4; D is possibly TRBD1 (6 bases). The germline V and J ends were trimmed by 1 base and 2 bases, with 17 bases remaining between them. Germline CDR1 SGHVS, CDR2 FQNEAQ. The CDR3 totals 18 residues. The CDR3, as DNA: TGTGCCAGCAGCTTAGACTACTCACAGGGTTCTACTAATGAAAAACTGTTTTTT. This translates into CASSLDYSQGSTNEKLFF.

The chain carries TRBV2 and TRBJ2-2; D ambiguous. The germline gives CDR1 SNHLY, CDR2 FYNNEI. The V gene lost 4 bases and the J gene lost 5 bases, with 8 bases spanning the gap. The CDR3 is 13 amino acids. For the CDR3, the DNA is TGTGCCAGCAGTGCGACTTGGACCGGGGAGCTGTTTTTT. This translates into CASSATWTGELFF.

The rearrangement joins TRBV7-9 to TRBJ2-7; maybe TRBD2 (5 bases). This CDR3 contains 16 residues. Trimming removed 5 bases from V and 0 bases from J, with 17 bases in between. CDR1 and CDR2 (germline): SEHNR, FQNEAQ (reference sequence). The CDR3 nucleotides are TGTGCCAGCAGCCTGTTCAGCGGAAATCTCTCCTACGAGCAGTACTTC. Translated, it gives CASSLFSGNLSYEQYF.

V usage is TRBV15 and J usage is TRBJ2-5; D perhaps matches TRBD1 (5 bases). Trimming pared 0 bases from V and 4 bases from J, leaving 12 bases between. This CDR3 is 15 amino acids long. Germline values: CDR1 LNHNV, CDR2 YYDKDF (reference sequence). CDR3 bases: TGTGCCACCAGCAGAGATATCCAGGGAAGAGAGACCCAGTACTTC. It codes for CATSRDIQGRETQYF.

The rearrangement uses TRBV18 and TRBJ2-5, with 10 bases lining up with TRBD2. Germline CDR1 reads KGHSH; CDR2 reads LQKENI. The CDR3 runs 15 residues. J was trimmed by 5 bases and V by 4 bases; bases with no gene match: 7. The CDR3 sequence is CASSQSGRAYETQYF. CDR3 nucleotides: TGTGCCAGCTCACAAAGCGGGAGGGCCTACGAGACCCAGTACTTC.

CDR3 protein: CASSLARAGYEQYF. CDR3 nucleotide sequence: TGTGCCAGCAGCTTGGCCCGGGCAGGCTACGAGCAGTACTTC. The chain combines TRBV5-4 with TRBJ2-7, with D uncertain. Germline lookup yields CDR1 SGHNT and CDR2 YYREEE (reference sequence). This CDR3 comprises 14 residues. Between the trimmed V and J ends, which lost 0 bases and 3 bases, there was a span of 10 bases.

The rearrangement links TRBV7-8 to TRBJ2-3; D gene ambiguous. Trimming took off 1 base at V and 0 bases at J, with 8 bases between the two ends. Germline loops: CDR1 SGHVS, CDR2 FQNEAQ. The CDR3 loop spans 15 amino acids. In nucleotides, the CDR3 is TGTGCCAGCAGCTTAGATAGGCGGAGCACAGATACGCAGTATTTT. The encoded protein is CASSLDRRSTDTQYF.

This rearrangement joins TRBV5-1 to TRBJ2-7; D remains ambiguous. The CDR3 runs 13 residues. Germline CDR1 reads SGHRS; CDR2 reads YFSETQ. V was trimmed by 2 bases and J by 1 base, leaving 7 bases between them. CDR3 sequence reads: CASSFRQSYEQYF. The CDR3 bases are TGCGCCAGCAGCTTCAGGCAGTCCTACGAGCAGTACTTC.

CDR3 nucleotide sequence: TGCGCCAGTACCATTGCCGGGTCTTACAATGAGCAGTTCTTC. Translation: CASTIAGSYNEQFF. V is TRBV5-1 and J is TRBJ2-1, with D uncertain. The germline V and J ends were trimmed by 8 bases and 4 bases, with 16 bases remaining between them. Germline loops: CDR1 SGHRS, CDR2 YFSETQ. The CDR3 contains 14 residues. Variable domain in full (rest from reference TRBV5-1 and TRBJ2-1): KAGVTQTPRYLIKTRGQQVTLSCSPISGHRSVSWYQQTPGQGLQFLFEYFSETQRNKGNFPGRFSGRQFSNSRSEMNVSTLELGDSALYLCASTIAGSYNEQFFGPGTRLTVL.

This clone was detected only a few times. The chain joins TRBV10-2 to TRBJ1-3; D ambiguous. CDR3 length: 12 amino acids. Germline assignment: CDR1 WSHSY and CDR2 SAAADI. Trimming stripped 0 bases from V and 5 bases from J, with 2 bases between. The CDR3 coding sequence is TGCGCCAGCAGTGAGTCGAGAAACACCATATATTTT. It specifies CASSESRNTIYF.

This sequence joins TRBV28 and TRBJ1-2, with a tentative D call TRBD1 (5 bases). The CDR3 sequence is 15 residues long. Germline CDR1 MDHEN, CDR2 SYDVKM. The V gene lost 1 base and the J gene lost 0 bases, with 9 bases spanning the gap. The CDR3 DNA reads TGTGCCAGCAGTTTATCCTCCAGGGCTAACTATGGCTACACCTTC. It is translated as CASSLSSRANYGYTF.

The V gene is TRBV18, the J gene TRBJ2-7; D gene uncertain. The ends were cut back, 0 bases at V and 2 bases at J, with 5 bases in the middle. The CDR3 has 13 amino acids. In germline, CDR1 is KGHSH, CDR2 LQKENI. The CDR3 loop is CASSPPAAYEQYF. The CDR3 nucleotides are TGTGCCAGCTCACCACCGGCGGCCTACGAGCAGTACTTC.

The chain uses TRBV27 and TRBJ2-1, with a possible D match to TRBD2 (5 bases). Trimming shortened V by 1 base and J by 2 bases, and 12 bases separated the two germline ends. Germline V lookup: CDR1 MNHEY, CDR2 SMNVEV (reference sequence). This CDR3 is built from 16 residues. The CDR3 nucleotides read TGTGCCAGCAGTTTATTTTCCCCCGGGACCTACAATGAGCAGTTCTTC. Encoded protein: CASSLFSPGTYNEQFF.

The rearrangement uses TRBV28 and TRBJ2-1, with D tentatively TRBD2 (6 bases). The CDR3 is made up of 15 amino acids. Per the germline V gene, CDR1 is MDHEN and CDR2 is SYDVKM. The V end lost 5 bases, the J end lost 5 bases, and 16 bases lay between the germline ends. The CDR3 DNA reads TGTGCCAGCAGTGTACCGGGAGTTAAGAACAATGAGCAGTTCTTC. This codes for CASSVPGVKNNEQFF. Together with reference TRBV28 and TRBJ2-1, the CDR3 gives the full variable domain: DVKVTQSSRYLVKRTGEKVFLECVQDMDHENMFWYRQDPGLGLRLIYFSYDVKMKEKGDIPEGYSVSREKKERFSLILESASTNQTSMYLCASSVPGVKNNEQFFGPGTRLTVL.

V gene TRBV11-2 combines with J gene TRBJ2-3; perhaps TRBD1 as D (5 bases). V was pared by 3 bases and J by 3 bases, with 7 bases between. Germline V gene data show CDR1 as SGHAT and CDR2 as FQNNGV. The CDR3 runs to 13 residues. DNA for the CDR3: TGTGCCAGCAGCTTCCAGGGAACAGATACGCAGTATTTT. As protein: CASSFQGTDTQYF.

The chain links TRBV18 to TRBJ1-1; D unclear. CDR1 is KGHSH, CDR2 LQKENI, per germline. This CDR3 comprises 14 residues. Trimming cost V 3 bases and J 1 base, with 9 bases left between them. The CDR3 DNA sequence: TGTGCCAGCTCACCGAGGCAGGAGAACACTGAAGCTTTCTTT. This codes for CASSPRQENTEAFF.

The chain couples TRBV15 to TRBJ2-1, with D unresolved. The germline V gene has CDR1 LNHNV and CDR2 YYDKDF (reference sequence). CDR3 length: 14 amino acids. V gave up 6 bases and J gave up 4 bases, with 13 bases separating them. CDR3: CATRRLKIYNEQFF. Written as DNA, the CDR3 is TGTGCCACCAGGAGGTTGAAGATATACAATGAGCAGTTCTTC. Full variable domain (remainder filled in from reference TRBV15 and TRBJ2-1): DAMVIQNPRYQVTQFGKPVTLSCSQTLNHNVMYWYQQKSSQAPKLLFHYYDKDFNNEADTPDNFQSRRPNTSFCFLDIRSPGLGDTAMYLCATRRLKIYNEQFFGPGTRLTVL.